The 11 T cell receptor beta chains below come from one sample, sequenced in a study of shared clonotypes between healthy human individuals. Naive CD8 cells were CD45RO-negative, positively selected for CCR7, excluding terminally differentiated effector memory CD45RA+ cells. TCRdb's copy holds only in-frame clones and misses some; the assay was immunoSEQ multiplex PCR. The table lists hundreds of thousands of clones, roughly 96% of them singletons. Source material: naive CD8+ T cells sorted from blood. All receptors come from a woman aged 30 to 39 in good health.

CDR3 region: CASSDPGGSNEQFF. DNA of the CDR3: TGTGCCAGCAGCGATCCGGGCGGGAGTAATGAGCAGTTCTTC. V and J are TRBV7-9 and TRBJ2-1; 7 bases align to TRBD2. This CDR3 region has 14 residues. V dropped 5 bases and J dropped 7; count of bases not matched to a gene: 8. Germline lookup yields CDR1 SEHNR and CDR2 FQNEAQ (reference sequence).

The V call is TRBV13, the J call TRBJ2-7, with D possibly being TRBD2 (6 bases). CDR3 length equals 14 residues. Germline loops: CDR1 PRHDT, CDR2 FYEKMQ (reference sequence). V dropped 5 bases and J dropped 4 bases, with 15 bases sitting between them. For the CDR3, the DNA is TGTGCCAGCAGCATGGCGGGACCAGGATACGAGCAGTACTTC. Its protein is CASSMAGPGYEQYF. Supplemented by reference TRBV13 and TRBJ2-7, the full variable domain reads AAGVIQSPRHLIKEKRETATLKCYPIPRHDTVYWYQQGPGQDPQFLISFYEKMQSDKGSIPDRFSAQQFSDYHSELNMSSLELGDSALYFCASSMAGPGYEQYFGPGTRLTVT.

This clone was picked up a small number of times. The chain carries TRBV28 and TRBJ1-2, with a possible D match to TRBD1 (6 bases). CDR3 size: 11 residues. Germline values: CDR1 MDHEN, CDR2 SYDVKM. Trimming removed 7 bases from V and 4 bases from J, with 7 bases in between. CDR3 region: CASKGGYGYTF. The CDR3 DNA reads TGTGCCAGCAAGGGGGGCTATGGCTACACCTTC.

The rearrangement joins TRBV11-2 to TRBJ1-3, with a tentative D call TRBD1 (5 bases). The germline CDR1 and CDR2 sequences are SGHAT and FQNNGV. This CDR3 comprises 16 residues. V gave up 0 bases and J gave up 2 bases, with 11 bases separating them. The CDR3 DNA reads TGTGCCAGCAGCTTAGAGGCAGGGAGCACTGGAAACACCATATATTTT. It codes for CASSLEAGSTGNTIYF.

V gene TRBV7-9 combines with J gene TRBJ1-4; tentative D call: TRBD1 (6 bases). The CDR3 totals 16 residues. Trimming stripped 2 bases from V and 2 bases from J, with 12 bases between. CDR1 is SEHNR, CDR2 FQNEAQ, per germline (reference sequence). As DNA, the CDR3 is TGTGCCAGCAGCTTAACCCCTGGGGGCACTAATGAAAAACTGTTTTTT. The encoded protein is CASSLTPGGTNEKLFF.

V and J are TRBV27 and TRBJ1-4; D might be TRBD1 (5 bases). V lost 2 bases and J lost 8, with 18 bases in between. This CDR3 comprises 16 residues. Germline CDR1 is MNHEY and CDR2 is SMNVEV (reference sequence). DNA of the CDR3: TGTGCCAGCAGTTTAGGGATGGTCCGGGGGGAGGAAAAACTGTTTTTT. This sequence encodes CASSLGMVRGEEKLFF.

CDR3 amino acids: CASTVADYEQYF. Written as DNA, the CDR3 is TGTGCCAGCACCGTAGCCGACTACGAGCAGTACTTC. V gene TRBV6-5 combines with J gene TRBJ2-7; no clear D. CDR1 and CDR2 from the germline V gene are MNHEY and SVGAGI. Deletions cut 7 bases from V and 3 bases from J, with 10 bases between. CDR3 size: 12 residues.

This chain links TRBV6-5 with TRBJ1-5, with unresolved D. V gave up 6 bases and J gave up 3 bases, with 9 bases separating them. The CDR3 totals 13 residues. Germline CDR1 reads MNHEY; CDR2 reads SVGAGI. The DNA of the CDR3 is TGTGCCAGCAGGCCCCAAGTCAATCAGCCCCAGCATTTT. It encodes CASRPQVNQPQHF.

The gene calls are TRBV11-2 and TRBJ1-1; a weak D match, TRBD1 (6 bases). The CDR3 runs to 14 residues. Trimming took off 7 bases at V and 1 base at J, with 13 bases between the two ends. Germline CDR1 is SGHAT and CDR2 is FQNNGV. This CDR3 is CASIRRGENTEAFF. The CDR3 DNA reads as TGTGCCAGCATCCGAAGGGGGGAGAACACTGAAGCTTTCTTT.

The chain carries TRBV5-6 and TRBJ1-3, with 8 bases fitting TRBD1. The CDR3 has 16 residues. CDR1 is SGHDT and CDR2 is YYEEEE in the germline V gene. V was clipped by 2 bases and J by 8 bases; unmatched bases: 12. The CDR3 reads CASSLGPDREEDTIYF. The DNA for the CDR3 is TGTGCCAGCAGCTTAGGGCCGGACAGGGAGGAAGACACCATATATTTT. Complete variable domain (other parts from reference TRBV5-6 and TRBJ1-3): DAGVTQSPTHLIKTRGQQVTLRCSPKSGHDTVSWYQQALGQGPQFIFQYYEEEERQRGNFPDRFSGHQFPNYSSELNVNALLLGDSALYLCASSLGPDREEDTIYFGEGSWLTVV.

This clone appeared a single time. This chain connects TRBV7-9 to TRBJ2-7; 8 bases match TRBD1. Looked up from germline, CDR1 is SEHNR and CDR2 is FQNEAQ (reference sequence). The CDR3 covers 14 residues. Trimming removed 1 base from V and 7 bases from J; junction bases left unmatched: 6. The CDR3 DNA reads TGTGCCAGCAGCTTAGAGGACAGGGCTGTGGAGCAGTACTTC. It is translated as CASSLEDRAVEQYF.